The 8 T cell receptor beta chains below were found in one sample sequenced in a study of T cell repertoires in cytomegalovirus infection. TCRdb re-called the reads with MiXCR, one entry per CDR3 protein. This sample has about 320,000 distinct CDR3 sequences; more than 8% occur once, and the top ten carry about 4.5%. What was sequenced was PBMCs. These receptors all stem from a human donor in good health (CMV status not recorded). Some clones in this sample may be carry-over from other donors' samples.

This clonotype occurred many times. V usage is TRBV7-6 and J usage is TRBJ2-1, with D perhaps TRBD2 (6 bases). Deletions cut 5 bases from V and 8 bases from J, with 16 bases between. This CDR3 is 14 amino acids long. The germline gives CDR1 SGHVS, CDR2 FNYEAQ. Here the CDR3 reads CASSIGGAIDEQFF. The DNA for the CDR3 is TGTGCCAGCAGCATCGGCGGGGCAATCGATGAGCAGTTCTTC.

The chain uses TRBV6-6 and TRBJ1-1; 7 bases map to TRBD1. The CDR3 is 16 residues long. The germline V gene has CDR1 MNHNY and CDR2 SVGAGI (reference sequence). V was pared by 0 bases and J by 4 bases, with 8 bases of the junction left unmatched. The CDR3 is CASSYSLQGMGTEAFF. The CDR3 nucleotides read TGTGCCAGCAGTTACTCCCTACAGGGGATGGGCACTGAAGCTTTCTTT.

This rearrangement joins TRBV11-1 to TRBJ2-1, with D perhaps TRBD1 (6 bases). CDR3 length equals 13 residues. Between the trimmed V and J ends, which lost 0 bases and 10 bases, there was a span of 10 bases. Germline V gives CDR1 SGHAT, CDR2 FQDESV (reference sequence). The CDR3 sequence is CASSLAARGEQFF. The CDR3, as DNA: TGTGCCAGCAGCTTAGCCGCGAGGGGGGAGCAGTTCTTC.

In this sample, this clonotype turned up many times. The rearrangement uses TRBV7-2 and TRBJ2-1; a possible D gene is TRBD2 (6 bases). With 3 bases removed from V and 5 bases from J, the gap between germline ends came to 20 bases. The CDR3 consists of 17 residues. Per germline, CDR1 SGHTA and CDR2 FQGNSA. This CDR3 is CASSFGAGWRGNNEQFF. As DNA, the CDR3 is TGTGCCAGCAGCTTTGGGGCCGGGTGGAGGGGCAACAATGAGCAGTTCTTC.

The chain recombines TRBV28 with TRBJ2-3, with D perhaps given as TRBD1 or TRBD2 (6 bases each). CDR1 and CDR2 (germline): MDHEN, SYDVKM. The CDR3 spans 15 residues. The V end lost 6 bases, the J end lost 0 bases, and 13 bases lay between the germline ends. CDR3 DNA sequence: TGTGCCAGCAGGGGGGCGGGAACTAGCACAGATACGCAGTATTTT. This codes for CASRGAGTSTDTQYF.

The sample holds many counts of this clonotype. The genes are TRBV28 and TRBJ1-5, with 9 positions matching TRBD1. The germline V gene has CDR1 MDHEN and CDR2 SYDVKM. With 3 bases clipped from V and 5 bases from J, the junction kept 17 bases outside the gene matches. This CDR3 spans 19 amino acids. The CDR3 nucleotides are TGTGCCAGCAGTTTCTCCACCCTTCGACAGGGGGTTACGCATCAGCCCCAGCATTTT. Encoded protein: CASSFSTLRQGVTHQPQHF. Complete variable domain (other parts from reference TRBV28 and TRBJ1-5): DVKVTQSSRYLVKRTGEKVFLECVQDMDHENMFWYRQDPGLGLRLIYFSYDVKMKEKGDIPEGYSVSREKKERFSLILESASTNQTSMYLCASSFSTLRQGVTHQPQHFGDGTRLSIL.

This clonotype was detected ten times or more. The CDR3 loop is CASSRQRRLATDTQYF. DNA of the CDR3: TGTGCCAGCAGCCGCCAACGGAGACTCGCCACAGATACGCAGTATTTT. This sequence joins TRBV7-2 and TRBJ2-3; no clear D gene. V lost 5 bases and J 2 bases, leaving 17 bases between the germline ends. The CDR3 is 16 residues long. Germline V lookup: CDR1 SGHTA, CDR2 FQGNSA.

At least ten counts were recorded for this clonotype. The CDR3, as DNA: TGTGCCAGCAGCCCAAGGAGGGGGGATACTGAAGCTTTCTTT. Its translation is CASSPRRGDTEAFF. The chain recombines TRBV7-2 with TRBJ1-1; D is possibly TRBD1 (6 bases). Trimming shortened V by 5 bases and J by 5 bases, and 15 bases separated the two germline ends. Germline loops: CDR1 SGHTA, CDR2 FQGNSA. The CDR3 extends over 14 amino acids.